This TCR beta chain was obtained from a study of blood T cell repertoires in COVID-19. The CDR3 runs 11 residues. Trimming stripped 2 bases from V and 9 bases from J, with 5 bases between. The germline gives CDR1 ENHRY, CDR2 SYGVKD. In the study's own analysis: Nucleated cell counts were estimated from reference gene primer amplification. Repertoires were generated with immunoSEQ multiplex PCR, while TCRdb's copy carries only in-frame clones and drops some. V, J and clone size were drawn from that table, and D and trimming were deduced from the DNA. Among more than 85,000 clones listed, around 73% were seen once.

This chain uses TRBV10-3 with TRBJ1-5, with unresolved D. The clonotype originates from a man aged 55 to 69 with active or convalescent COVID-19. Input material: peripheral blood. The DNA of the CDR3 is TGTGCCATCAGTGAGGGCGGGCCCCAGCATTTT. Protein: CAISEGGPQHF.